A single T cell receptor (beta chain) is shown here with its context. As yet, its antigen is unknown. This specimen belongs to a study of vaccination and CD4 T cells after COVID-19. CD4+ T cells that had been cultured provided DNA sequenced with the Oncomine TCR Beta short-read assay. In TCRdb, the PCR reads were re-called with MiXCR into one record per CDR3 protein. Here the sample spans 9,500 to 15,000 distinct CDR3 sequences, roughly half being singletons. Treatment denoted: roughly nine-day PBMC culture with coronavirus spike peptide pools or control peptides (ViraFEST assay). This CDR3 region has 15 residues. Germline trimming cut 0 bases from V and 2 bases from J; bases unmatched to any gene: 1. The germline gives CDR1 SGHRS, CDR2 YFSETQ.

The J gene is TRBJ2-3, the V gene TRBV5-1, with 9 nucleotides matching TRBD2. Sequencing was performed on CD4+ T cells from blood, cultured in vitro. The sequence derives from a human donor who had recovered from COVID-19. The CDR3 spells CASSLGGGATDTQYF. The CDR3 bases are TGCGCCAGCAGCTTGGGCGGGGGGGCCACAGATACGCAGTATTTT.